This T cell receptor (beta chain) was identified during a study of brain T cells in children with intractable seizures. Study-wide points: Viral specificity was inferred only from CDR3 similarity; HCMV serostatus was unknown.

Concerning this clone itself: Its antigen remains unknown.

The CDR3 is made up of 19 amino acids. V lost 4 bases, J lost 0 bases, and 8 bases stayed unmatched. Germline values: CDR1 SGHVS, CDR2 FQNEAQ. TCRdb's copy holds only in-frame clones and misses some; the assay was immunoSEQ multiplex PCR. Of 110,000 or so clones in the sample, around 94% are singletons; the top ten hold about 4%. The source of this sequence is a boy under two years old with hemimegalencephaly and intractable seizures. The material was peripheral blood, obtained at surgery. This chain joins TRBV7-8 and TRBJ2-1; TRBD2 agrees at 14 bases. The CDR3 bases are TGTGCCAGCAGCTCGCGGACTAGCGGGAGGTCGAGCTCCTACAATGAGCAGTTCTTC. Encoded protein: CASSSRTSGRSSSYNEQFF.